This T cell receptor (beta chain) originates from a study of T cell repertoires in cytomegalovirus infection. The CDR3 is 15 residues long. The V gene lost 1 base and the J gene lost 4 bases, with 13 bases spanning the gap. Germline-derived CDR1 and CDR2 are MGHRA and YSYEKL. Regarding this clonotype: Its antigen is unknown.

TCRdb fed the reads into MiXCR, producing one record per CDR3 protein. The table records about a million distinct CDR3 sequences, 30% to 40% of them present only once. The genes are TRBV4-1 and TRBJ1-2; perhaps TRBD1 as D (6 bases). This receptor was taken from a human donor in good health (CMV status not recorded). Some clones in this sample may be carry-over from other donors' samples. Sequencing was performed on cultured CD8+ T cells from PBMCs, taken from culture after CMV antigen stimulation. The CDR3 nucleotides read TGCGCCAGCAGCCAAGGCCAGGGGATCCCCTATGGCTACACCTTC. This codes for CASSQGQGIPYGYTF.